Below, 22 T cell receptor beta chains from the same sample are listed, as sequenced in a study of blood T cell repertoires in COVID-19. Only in-frame clones appear in the TCRdb table, and some are missing; sequencing was by immunoSEQ multiplex PCR. The table has about 130,000 clones, 70% to 90% seen once. The sample was peripheral blood. The receptors stem from a woman aged 80 or over with acute or convalescent COVID-19.

The CDR3 region has the DNA TGTGCCAGCAGTTCACCCGACAGGGCAACTAATGAAAAACTGTTTTTT. Translated: CASSSPDRATNEKLFF. V and J are TRBV28 and TRBJ1-4; TRBD1 matches at 7 bases. The CDR3 has 16 residues. The J segment lost 0 bases and the V segment lost 4 bases, leaving 5 bases of the junction unmatched. Germline values: CDR1 MDHEN, CDR2 SYDVKM.

At least ten counts were recorded for this clone. V and J are TRBV6-6 and TRBJ2-6; no definite D call. The CDR3 has 14 residues. The germline CDR1 and CDR2 sequences are MNHNY and SVGAGI (reference sequence). The V end lost 4 bases, the J end lost 1 base, and 5 bases lay between the germline ends. The CDR3 region is CASSLDSGANVLTF. The CDR3 nucleotides read TGTGCCAGCAGTTTAGATTCTGGGGCCAACGTCCTGACTTTC.

The chain is built from TRBV15 and TRBJ1-2; 10 nucleotides line up with TRBD1. J was trimmed by 6 bases and V by 1 base; bases with no gene match: 5. The germline CDR1 and CDR2 sequences are LNHNV and YYDKDF (reference sequence). CDR3 length: 15 residues. DNA for the CDR3: TGTGCCACCAGCAGAGTTGGGACAGGGGTTAATGGCTACACCTTC. Translated, it gives CATSRVGTGVNGYTF.

The chain links TRBV5-4 to TRBJ2-2, with D possibly TRBD1 on 6 matching bases. Germline assignment: CDR1 SGHNT and CDR2 YYREEE (reference sequence). The CDR3 is made up of 15 amino acids. V lost 4 bases and J 1 base, leaving 11 bases between the germline ends. CDR3 sequence: CASSPGTRNTGELFF. In DNA, the CDR3 is TGTGCCAGCAGCCCCGGGACACGGAACACCGGGGAGCTGTTTTTT.

The J gene is TRBJ2-3, the V gene TRBV7-9; TRBD2 matches 15 bases. The CDR3 spans 17 residues. Germline values: CDR1 SEHNR, CDR2 FQNEAQ (reference sequence). V shed 4 bases, J shed 0 bases, and the junction held 2 bases outside the gene matches. In DNA form, the CDR3 reads TGTGCCAGCAGCTCCGGACTAGCGGGGGGGAGCACAGATACGCAGTATTTT. It is translated as CASSSGLAGGSTDTQYF.

This rearrangement joins TRBV19 to TRBJ1-5; 11 nucleotides match TRBD1. CDR1 is LNHDA and CDR2 is SQIVND in the germline V gene (reference sequence). Germline trimming cut 5 bases from V and 0 bases from J; bases unmatched to any gene: 6. The CDR3 consists of 17 residues. The CDR3: CASSRTGGDHSNQPQHF. Here the CDR3 DNA reads TGTGCCAGTAGTCGGACAGGGGGCGACCATAGCAATCAGCCCCAGCATTTT. The entire variable domain, with the rest obtained from reference TRBV19 and TRBJ1-5, is as follows: DGGITQSPKYLFRKEGQNVTLSCEQNLNHDAMYWYRQDPGQGLRLIYYSQIVNDFQKGDIAEGYSVSREKKESFPLTVTSAQKNPTAFYLCASSRTGGDHSNQPQHFGDGTRLSIL.

This sequence joins TRBV2 and TRBJ2-4, with a tentative D call TRBD1 (5 bases). CDR1 and CDR2 from the germline V gene are SNHLY and FYNNEI. Trimming took off 3 bases at V and 6 bases at J, with 12 bases between the two ends. The CDR3 sequence is 14 residues long. CDR3 in amino acids: CASSDVGPLNIQYF. CDR3 DNA: TGTGCCAGCAGTGATGTGGGGCCCTTAAACATTCAGTACTTC.

This clone was counted once. This sequence joins TRBV19 and TRBJ1-2, with D possibly matching TRBD1 (5 bases). V lost 3 bases, J lost 5 bases, and 13 bases lay in between. The CDR3 is made up of 14 amino acids. Germline CDR1 is LNHDA and CDR2 is SQIVND (reference sequence). The CDR3 sequence: CASSMAGARYGYTF. The CDR3 nucleotides read TGTGCCAGTAGTATGGCTGGGGCGCGGTATGGCTACACCTTC.

This clone was seen only once. The chain carries TRBV7-2 and TRBJ1-2, with a possible D match to TRBD1 (6 bases). The length of the CDR3 is 16 residues. Germline CDR1 reads SGHTA; CDR2 reads FQGNSA. Between the trimmed V and J ends, which lost 1 base and 7 bases, there was a span of 19 bases. CDR3 sequence reads: CASSLGGGGRSGGYTF. The CDR3 coding sequence is TGTGCCAGCAGCTTAGGTGGTGGGGGCAGATCAGGTGGCTACACCTTC.

The CDR3 spells CASSPNRGSGELFF. For the CDR3, the DNA is TGTGCCAGCAGCCCAAACCGAGGTAGCGGGGAGCTGTTTTTT. The gene calls are TRBV7-2 and TRBJ2-2, with unresolved D. Germline assignment: CDR1 SGHTA and CDR2 FQGNSA. Between the trimmed V and J ends, which lost 5 bases and 7 bases, there was a span of 14 bases. This CDR3 region has 14 residues.

The gene calls are TRBV4-1 and TRBJ2-3; D gene ambiguous. V gave up 2 bases and J gave up 3 bases, with 6 bases separating them. The CDR3 length is 13 residues. CDR1 and CDR2 from the germline V gene are MGHRA and YSYEKL. DNA of the CDR3: TGCGCCAGCAGCCAATTACTGACAGATACGCAGTATTTT. Translating it yields CASSQLLTDTQYF.

This rearrangement joins TRBV24-1 to TRBJ1-2; D remains unclear. Germline V gene data show CDR1 as KGHDR and CDR2 as SFDVKD. The germline V and J ends were trimmed by 6 bases and 8 bases, with 12 bases remaining between them. The CDR3 runs 12 residues. As DNA, the CDR3 is TGTGCCACCAGTTCCGGGGAACAAGGCTACACCTTC. Protein sequence: CATSSGEQGYTF.

V gene TRBV6-5 combines with J gene TRBJ2-2; TRBD1 agrees at 7 bases. J was trimmed by 6 bases and V by 6 bases; bases with no gene match: 7. CDR3 length equals 14 residues. Per the germline V gene, CDR1 is MNHEY and CDR2 is SVGAGI. The CDR3 sequence: CASRMDRPSGELFF. The CDR3 region has the DNA TGTGCCAGCAGAATGGACAGGCCATCCGGGGAGCTGTTTTTT.

The table lists this clone with a count of one. The V and J genes are TRBV7-2 and TRBJ1-1; D is possibly TRBD1 (5 bases). The CDR3 spans 13 residues. The germline V gene encodes CDR1 SGHTA and CDR2 FQGNSA. V was trimmed by 2 bases and J by 8 bases, leaving 12 bases between them. The CDR3 sequence is CASSLQSPGEAFF. CDR3 sequence (DNA): TGTGCCAGCAGCTTACAGAGCCCAGGGGAAGCTTTCTTT.

This sequence joins TRBV28 and TRBJ2-1, with D uncertain. The CDR3 runs to 11 residues. Deletions cut 6 bases from V and 10 bases from J, with 10 bases between. CDR1 MDHEN and CDR2 SYDVKM come from the germline V gene. CDR3 in amino acids: CASSKREEQFF. CDR3 coding DNA: TGTGCCAGCAGCAAACGAGAAGAGCAGTTCTTC.

The chain links TRBV15 to TRBJ2-5; possibly TRBD1 for D (7 bases). Per the germline V gene, CDR1 is LNHNV and CDR2 is YYDKDF (reference sequence). V was cut by 5 bases and J by 7 bases, with 23 bases left in between. CDR3 length: 16 residues. The CDR3 coding sequence is TGTGCCACCAGCGCGGAGGGCGCCACAGGGGAGGTGACCCAGTACTTC. Translating gives CATSAEGATGEVTQYF.

The chain uses TRBV9 and TRBJ2-1; 9 bases are a match to TRBD2. V was pared by 8 bases and J by 0 bases, with 3 bases of the junction left unmatched. CDR3 length: 14 residues. Germline lookup yields CDR1 SGDLS and CDR2 YYNGEE. Written as DNA, the CDR3 is TGTGCCAGTCGTAGCGGGAGCTCCTACAATGAGCAGTTCTTC. Translating gives CASRSGSSYNEQFF.

This chain links TRBV4-1 with TRBJ1-5; D gene ambiguous. V gave up 0 bases and J gave up 0 bases, with 12 bases separating them. The CDR3 spans 17 residues. Germline CDR1 MGHRA, CDR2 YSYEKL. The CDR3 bases are TGCGCCAGCAGCCAAGATTTGGCACTATATAGCAATCAGCCCCAGCATTTT. This translates into CASSQDLALYSNQPQHF.

The gene calls are TRBV28 and TRBJ1-2; 8 bases fit TRBD1. V was pared by 2 bases and J by 7 bases, with 6 bases of the junction left unmatched. The germline V gene encodes CDR1 MDHEN and CDR2 SYDVKM. CDR3 length: 14 residues. The CDR3 nucleotides are TGTGCCAGCAGTTTACAGGGGGCAGGTGGTGGCTACACCTTC. This gives the protein CASSLQGAGGGYTF.

The chain links TRBV3-1 (or the pseudogene TRBV3-2) to TRBJ2-7, with TRBD2 matching over 8 bases. V lost 4 bases and J lost 6; bases outside the gene matches: 8. CDR1 is LGHDT and CDR2 is YNNKEL in the germline V gene (reference sequence). The CDR3 is 14 amino acids. This CDR3 reads CASSRSGGTPEQYF. For the CDR3, the DNA is TGTGCCAGCAGCCGAAGCGGGGGCACCCCCGAGCAGTACTTC.

This clone was recorded once. The chain has TRBV3-1 (or the pseudogene TRBV3-2) and TRBJ1-2; D might be TRBD1 (5 bases). Trimming took 3 bases from V and 2 from J, leaving 13 bases between them. The germline CDR1 and CDR2 sequences are LGHDT and YNNKEL (reference sequence). This CDR3 has 15 amino acids. CDR3 bases: TGTGCCAGCAGCCAGGGGCGAGGCAAGAACTATGGCTACACCTTC. It codes for CASSQGRGKNYGYTF.

This chain joins TRBV24-1 and TRBJ1-2, with 9 bases fitting TRBD1. V shed 1 base, J shed 13 bases, and the junction held 3 bases outside the gene matches. The CDR3 covers 12 residues. The germline V gene has CDR1 KGHDR and CDR2 SFDVKD. CDR3: CATSDLQGAFTF. CDR3 sequence (DNA): TGTGCCACCAGTGATTTACAGGGGGCATTCACCTTC.